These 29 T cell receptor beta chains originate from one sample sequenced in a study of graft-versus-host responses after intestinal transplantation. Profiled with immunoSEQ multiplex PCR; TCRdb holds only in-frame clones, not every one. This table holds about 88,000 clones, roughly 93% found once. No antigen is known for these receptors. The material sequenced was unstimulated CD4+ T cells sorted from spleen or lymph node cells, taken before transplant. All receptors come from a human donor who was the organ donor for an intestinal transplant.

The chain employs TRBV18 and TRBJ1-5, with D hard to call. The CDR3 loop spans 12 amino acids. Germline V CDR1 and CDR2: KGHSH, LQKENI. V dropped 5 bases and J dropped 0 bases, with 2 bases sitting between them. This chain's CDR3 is CASSDSNQPQHF. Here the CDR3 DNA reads TGTGCCAGCTCAGATAGCAATCAGCCCCAGCATTTT.

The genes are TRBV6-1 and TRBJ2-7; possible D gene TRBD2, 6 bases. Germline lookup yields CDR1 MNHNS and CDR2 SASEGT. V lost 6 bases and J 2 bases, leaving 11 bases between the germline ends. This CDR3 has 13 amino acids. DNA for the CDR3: TGTGCCAGCAGGCTCGCGGGGACCTACGAGCAGTACTTC. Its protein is CASRLAGTYEQYF.

CDR3 amino acids: CSVAGGSTDTQYF. Written as DNA, the CDR3 is TGCAGCGTTGCAGGGGGAAGCACAGATACGCAGTATTTT. This chain uses TRBV29-1 with TRBJ2-3; 7 nucleotides align to TRBD1. The CDR3 length is 13 residues. CDR1 and CDR2 (germline): SQVTM, ANQGSEA. Trimming at V came to 4 bases and at J to 0 bases, leaving 1 base not matched to a gene.

The CDR3 sequence: CASSSRAGSYNEQFF. The CDR3 coding sequence is TGTGCCAGCAGCTCGAGGGCCGGCTCCTACAATGAGCAGTTCTTC. The chain is built from TRBV7-3 and TRBJ2-1; possible D gene TRBD2, 5 bases. With 4 bases removed from V and 0 bases from J, the gap between germline ends came to 10 bases. The CDR3 is 15 residues long. Germline CDR1 is SGHTA and CDR2 is FQGTGA.

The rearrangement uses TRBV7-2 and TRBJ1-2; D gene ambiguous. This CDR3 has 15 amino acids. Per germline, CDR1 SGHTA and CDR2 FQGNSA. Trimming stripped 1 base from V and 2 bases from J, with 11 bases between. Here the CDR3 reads CASSLVVVPNYGYTF. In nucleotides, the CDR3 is TGTGCCAGCAGCTTAGTGGTCGTACCGAACTATGGCTACACCTTC.

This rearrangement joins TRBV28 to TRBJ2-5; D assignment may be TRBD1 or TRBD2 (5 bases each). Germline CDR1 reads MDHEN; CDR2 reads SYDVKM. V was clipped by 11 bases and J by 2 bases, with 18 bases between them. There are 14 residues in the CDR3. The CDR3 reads CAAGDGRLQETQYF. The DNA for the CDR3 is TGTGCCGCCGGGGACGGAAGACTACAAGAGACCCAGTACTTC.

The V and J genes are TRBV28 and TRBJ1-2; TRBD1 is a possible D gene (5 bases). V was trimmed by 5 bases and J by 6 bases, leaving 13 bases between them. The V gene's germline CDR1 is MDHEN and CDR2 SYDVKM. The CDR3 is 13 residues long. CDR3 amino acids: CASSLDSFDGYTF. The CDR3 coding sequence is TGTGCCAGCAGTCTCGACAGTTTCGATGGCTACACCTTC.

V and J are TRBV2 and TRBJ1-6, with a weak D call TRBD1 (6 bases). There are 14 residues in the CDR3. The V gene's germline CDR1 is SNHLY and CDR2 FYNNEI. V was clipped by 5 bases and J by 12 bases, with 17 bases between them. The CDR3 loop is CASSPKTGTGPLHF. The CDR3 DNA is TGTGCCAGCAGTCCCAAAACAGGGACGGGACCCCTCCACTTT.

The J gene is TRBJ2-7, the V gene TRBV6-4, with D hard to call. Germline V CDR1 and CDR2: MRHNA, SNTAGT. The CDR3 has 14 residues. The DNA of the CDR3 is TGTGCGCCAGAGAGGAAACAGAAGCACTACGAGCAGTACTTC. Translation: CAPERKQKHYEQYF.

The CDR3 here is CASSQDRTAGNTIYF. The CDR3 coding sequence is TGTGCCAGCAGCCAAGATCGCACAGCTGGAAACACCATATATTTT. The chain is built from TRBV4-2 and TRBJ1-3; D uncertain. Trimming removed 0 bases at V and 2 bases at J, with 8 bases between. Germline CDR1 reads LGHNA; CDR2 reads YNFKEQ. This CDR3 comprises 15 residues.

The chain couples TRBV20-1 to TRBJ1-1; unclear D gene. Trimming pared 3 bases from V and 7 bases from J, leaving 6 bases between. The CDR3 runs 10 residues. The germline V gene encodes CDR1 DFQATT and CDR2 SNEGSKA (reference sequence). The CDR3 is CSASWDEAFF. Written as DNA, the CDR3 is TGCAGTGCTAGTTGGGATGAAGCTTTCTTT.

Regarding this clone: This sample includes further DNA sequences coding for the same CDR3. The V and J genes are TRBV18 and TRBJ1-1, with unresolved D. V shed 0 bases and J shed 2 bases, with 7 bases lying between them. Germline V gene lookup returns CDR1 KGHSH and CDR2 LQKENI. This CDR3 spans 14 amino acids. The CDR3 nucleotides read TGTGCCAGCTCACCACCGGGCAGAAACACTGAAGCTTTCTTT. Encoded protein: CASSPPGRNTEAFF.

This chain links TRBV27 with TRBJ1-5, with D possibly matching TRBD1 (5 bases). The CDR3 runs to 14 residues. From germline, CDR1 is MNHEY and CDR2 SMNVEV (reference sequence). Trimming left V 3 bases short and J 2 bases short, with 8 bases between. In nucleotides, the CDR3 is TGTGCCAGCAGTTTTGTGGGGCGCAATCAGCCCCAGCATTTT. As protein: CASSFVGRNQPQHF.

The CDR3 bases are TGTGCCAGCAGCTTAACGGCAGGGACTAATGAAAAACTGTTTTTT. Protein product: CASSLTAGTNEKLFF. The chain is built from TRBV7-3 and TRBJ1-4, with D tentatively TRBD1 (5 bases). From germline, CDR1 is SGHTA and CDR2 FQGTGA. V was cut by 0 bases and J by 2 bases, with 7 bases left in between. CDR3 length: 15 amino acids. The whole variable domain, remainder taken from reference TRBV7-3 and TRBJ1-4, is GAGVSQTPSNKVTEKGKYVELRCDPISGHTALYWYRQSLGQGPEFLIYFQGTGAADDSGLPNDRFFAVRPEGSVSTLKIQRTERGDSAVYLCASSLTAGTNEKLFFGSGTQLSVL.

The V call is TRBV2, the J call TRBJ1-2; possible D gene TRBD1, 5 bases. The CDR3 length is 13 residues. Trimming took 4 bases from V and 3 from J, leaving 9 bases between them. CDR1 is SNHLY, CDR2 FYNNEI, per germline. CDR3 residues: CASSVTGDYGYTF. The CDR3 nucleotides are TGTGCCAGCAGTGTAACAGGAGACTATGGCTACACCTTC. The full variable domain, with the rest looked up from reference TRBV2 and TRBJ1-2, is EPEVTQTPSHQVTQMGQEVILRCVPISNHLYFYWYRQILGQKVEFLVSFYNNEISEKSEIFDDQFSVERPDGSNFTLKIRSTKLEDSAMYFCASSVTGDYGYTFGSGTRLTVV.

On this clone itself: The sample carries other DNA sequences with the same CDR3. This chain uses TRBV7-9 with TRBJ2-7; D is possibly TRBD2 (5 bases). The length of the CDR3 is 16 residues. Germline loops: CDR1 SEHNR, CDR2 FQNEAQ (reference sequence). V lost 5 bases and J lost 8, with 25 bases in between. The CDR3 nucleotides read TGTGCCAGCAGCCCCTCGAGGGTTTTCCCTTACGAGCAGCAGTACTTC. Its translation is CASSPSRVFPYEQQYF.

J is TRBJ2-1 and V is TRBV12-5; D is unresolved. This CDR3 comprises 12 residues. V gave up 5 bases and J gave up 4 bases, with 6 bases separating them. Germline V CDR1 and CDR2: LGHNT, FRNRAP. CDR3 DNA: TGTGCTAGTGGTCAAGAGTACAATGAGCAGTTCTTC. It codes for CASGQEYNEQFF.

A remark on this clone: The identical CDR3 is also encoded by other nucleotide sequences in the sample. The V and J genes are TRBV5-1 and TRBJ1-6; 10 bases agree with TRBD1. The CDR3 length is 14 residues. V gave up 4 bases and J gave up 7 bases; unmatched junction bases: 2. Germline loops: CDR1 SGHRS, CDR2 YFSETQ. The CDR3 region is CASSPDRGNSPLHF. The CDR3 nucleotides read TGCGCCAGCAGCCCGGACAGGGGGAATTCACCCCTCCACTTT.

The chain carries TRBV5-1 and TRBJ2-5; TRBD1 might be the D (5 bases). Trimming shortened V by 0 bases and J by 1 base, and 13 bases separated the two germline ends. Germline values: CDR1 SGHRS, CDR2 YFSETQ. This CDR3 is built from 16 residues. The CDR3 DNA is TGCGCCAGCAGCTTGGCGGCTTTGGGGCCCCAAGAGACCCAGTACTTC. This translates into CASSLAALGPQETQYF.

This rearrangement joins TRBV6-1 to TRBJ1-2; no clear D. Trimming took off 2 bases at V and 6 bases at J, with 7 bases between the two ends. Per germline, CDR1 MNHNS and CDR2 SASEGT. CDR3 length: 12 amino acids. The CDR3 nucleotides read TGTGCCAGCAGTGAACCCGGGAATGGCTACACCTTC. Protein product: CASSEPGNGYTF.

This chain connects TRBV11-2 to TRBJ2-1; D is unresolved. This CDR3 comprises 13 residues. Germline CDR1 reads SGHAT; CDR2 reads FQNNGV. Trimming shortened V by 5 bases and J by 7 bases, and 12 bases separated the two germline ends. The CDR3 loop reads CASSVLPGNEQFF. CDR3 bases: TGTGCCAGCAGCGTCCTGCCTGGGAATGAGCAGTTCTTC.

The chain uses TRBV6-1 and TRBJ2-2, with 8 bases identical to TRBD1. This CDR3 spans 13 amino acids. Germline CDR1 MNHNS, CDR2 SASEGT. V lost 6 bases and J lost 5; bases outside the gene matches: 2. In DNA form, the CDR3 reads TGTGCCAGCAGACAGGGGGGAACCGGGGAGCTGTTTTTT. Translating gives CASRQGGTGELFF.

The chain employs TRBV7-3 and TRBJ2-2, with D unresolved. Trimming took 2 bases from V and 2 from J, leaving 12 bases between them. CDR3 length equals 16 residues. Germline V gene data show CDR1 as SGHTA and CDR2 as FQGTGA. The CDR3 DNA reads TGTGCCAGCAGCTTAGGCCAGTCCATCAACACCGGGGAGCTGTTTTTT. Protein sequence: CASSLGQSINTGELFF.

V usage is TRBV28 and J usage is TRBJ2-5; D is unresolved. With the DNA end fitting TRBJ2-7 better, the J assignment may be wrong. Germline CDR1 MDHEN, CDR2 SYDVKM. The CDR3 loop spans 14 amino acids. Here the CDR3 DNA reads TGTGCCAGCAGGGAAGGATCTGGCCCCTACGAGCAGTACTTC. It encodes CASREGSGPYEQYF.

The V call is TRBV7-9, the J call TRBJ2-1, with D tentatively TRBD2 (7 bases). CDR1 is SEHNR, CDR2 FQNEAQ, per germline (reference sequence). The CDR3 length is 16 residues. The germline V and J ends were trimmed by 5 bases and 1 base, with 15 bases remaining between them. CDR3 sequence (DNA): TGTGCCAGCAGCCCCCATGGGGGGGCGTCCTACAATGAGCAGTTCTTC. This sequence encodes CASSPHGGASYNEQFF.

The CDR3 is CASSVAHAGLAGSNEQFF. The CDR3 nucleotides are TGTGCCAGCAGCGTTGCACACGCGGGACTAGCGGGGAGCAATGAGCAGTTCTTC. The chain combines TRBV9 with TRBJ2-1; 13 bases are a match to TRBD2. The CDR3 covers 18 residues. CDR1 is SGDLS, CDR2 YYNGEE, per germline. V was clipped by 2 bases and J by 6 bases; unmatched bases: 11.

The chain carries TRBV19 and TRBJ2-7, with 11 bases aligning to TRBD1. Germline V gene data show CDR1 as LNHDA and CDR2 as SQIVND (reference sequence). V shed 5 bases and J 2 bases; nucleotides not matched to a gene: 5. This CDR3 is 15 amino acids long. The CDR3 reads CASSGGTGGPYEQYF. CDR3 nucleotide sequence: TGTGCCAGTAGTGGCGGGACAGGGGGACCCTACGAGCAGTACTTC.

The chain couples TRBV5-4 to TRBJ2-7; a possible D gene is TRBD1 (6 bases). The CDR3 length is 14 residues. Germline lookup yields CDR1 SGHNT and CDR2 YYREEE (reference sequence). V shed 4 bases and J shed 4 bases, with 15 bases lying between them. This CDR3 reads CASSRDLTGYEQYF. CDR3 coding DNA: TGTGCCAGCAGCAGGGACCTCACAGGGTACGAGCAGTACTTC.

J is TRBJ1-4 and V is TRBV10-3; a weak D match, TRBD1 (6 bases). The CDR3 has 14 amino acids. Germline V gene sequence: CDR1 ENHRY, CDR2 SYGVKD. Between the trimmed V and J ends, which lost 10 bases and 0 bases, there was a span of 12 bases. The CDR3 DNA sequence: TGTGCCAGCAGAGGGGGTGCAACTAATGAAAAACTGTTTTTT. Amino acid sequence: CASRGGATNEKLFF.